A selection of T cell receptor beta chains follows, all from one sample in a study of Graves' ophthalmopathy and Graves' hyperthyroidism. TCRdb fed the multiplex PCR reads into MiXCR, producing one record per CDR3 protein. The sample contains 600,000 to 700,000 distinct CDR3 sequences, roughly 41% of which appear only once. Sequenced sample: peripheral blood. Source of these receptors: an adult man with Graves' ophthalmopathy. CDR3s include the opening cysteine and the closing phenylalanine or tryptophan. Fields, in order: V gene, D gene, clone size, J gene, CDR3 length, CDR3 DNA, CDR3 protein. The D gene is left open where the match is weak. The listing skips clone size in some rows; elsewhere it reads once, few, many or a size class.

V: TRBV7-9
D: NA
size: NA
J: TRBJ2-7
length: 13
DNA: TGTGCCAGCATCGGGGACGCCTCCTACGAGCAGTACTTC
CDR3: CASIGDASYEQYF

V: TRBV7-9
D: TRBD1
size: NA
J: TRBJ1-6
length: 19
DNA: TGTGCCAGCAGTTACGGCGGCAGGGGGATTAGGTCCTATAATTCACCCCTCCACTTT
CDR3: CASSYGGRGIRSYNSPLHF

V: TRBV24-1
D: NA
size: many
J: TRBJ1-4
length: 16
DNA: TGTGCCACCAGTGATTCCGGCGCGACAGATAGAGAAAAACTGTTTTTT
CDR3: CATSDSGATDREKLFF

V: TRBV7-8
D: TRBD2
size: many
J: TRBJ2-2
length: 17
DNA: TGTGCCAGCAGCCTTAGCTCTAGCGGGAGGGCCACCGGGGAGCTGTTTTTT
CDR3: CASSLSSSGRATGELFF

V: TRBV20-1
D: NA
size: many
J: TRBJ1-4
length: 10
DNA: TGCAGTGCGCGGAATGAAAAACTGTTTTTT
CDR3: CSARNEKLFF

V: TRBV7-9
D: NA
size: NA
J: TRBJ1-4
length: 14
DNA: TGTGCCAGCAGCTTACTGGCAGGGGAAGAAAAACTGTTTTTT
CDR3: CASSLLAGEEKLFF

V: TRBV7-6
D: TRBD1
size: NA
J: TRBJ2-7
length: 15
DNA: TGTGCCAGCAGCCCCGGGACAGGGGCGCACTACGAGCAGTACTTC
CDR3: CASSPGTGAHYEQYF

V: TRBV9
D: NA
size: NA
J: TRBJ1-3
length: 15
DNA: TGTGCCAGCAGCGTAGGCCCGGGGGCGGTGAACACCATATATTTT
CDR3: CASSVGPGAVNTIYF

V: TRBV5-1
D: TRBD2
size: few
J: TRBJ2-2
length: 17
DNA: TGCGCCAGCAGCTCGACATGGCCCGGGAGGATGGCCGGGGAGCTGTTTTTT
CDR3: CASSSTWPGRMAGELFF

V: TRBV12-3/TRBV12-4
D: TRBD1
size: many
J: TRBJ1-2
length: 14
DNA: TGTGCCAGCAGTTTGGGCAGACAGGGGAAGGGCTACACCTTC
CDR3: CASSLGRQGKGYTF

V: TRBV7-9
D: NA
size: once
J: TRBJ2-5
length: 11
DNA: TGTGCCAGCAGCTTTTCGGCGACCCAGTACTTC
CDR3: CASSFSATQYF

V: TRBV15
D: NA
size: many
J: TRBJ1-2
length: 13
DNA: TGTGCCACCAGCAAGGGAGGGAGCTATGGCTACACCTTC
CDR3: CATSKGGSYGYTF

V: TRBV7-8
D: NA
size: NA
J: TRBJ2-7
length: 14
DNA: TGTGCCAGCAGCCCCCCGACTGACATCGGCGAGCAGTACTTC
CDR3: CASSPPTDIGEQYF

V: TRBV24-1
D: NA
size: NA
J: TRBJ2-6
length: 12
DNA: TGTGCCACCAGTGATTCGGGGGTCCGGGGAGCTTTC
CDR3: CATSDSGVRGAF

V: TRBV24-1
D: NA
size: NA
J: TRBJ1-5
length: 15
DNA: TGTGCCACCAGTGCCGAGGGGATAGGCAATCAGCCCCAGCATTTT
CDR3: CATSAEGIGNQPQHF

V: TRBV29-1
D: NA
size: many
J: TRBJ2-7
length: 11
DNA: TGCAGCGTAGTGAGGACGGGCGAGCAGTACTTC
CDR3: CSVVRTGEQYF

V: TRBV4-2
D: NA
size: NA
J: TRBJ2-2
length: 16
DNA: TGTGCCAGCAGCCAAGTCACAGGCCAGAACACCGGGGAGCTGTTTTTT
CDR3: CASSQVTGQNTGELFF

V: TRBV11-2
D: NA
size: NA
J: TRBJ2-2
length: 18
DNA: TGTGCCAGCAGCTCGAGAGGGTCAGCGGGCGCGAACACCGGGGAGCTGTTTTTT
CDR3: CASSSRGSAGANTGELFF

V: TRBV19
D: NA
size: many
J: TRBJ1-2
length: 13
DNA: TGTGCCAGTAGTATGCCAGGGAACTATGGCTACACCTTC
CDR3: CASSMPGNYGYTF

V: TRBV4-1
D: NA
size: many
J: TRBJ2-7
length: 16
DNA: TGCGCCAGCAGCCAAGTTTTACAGGCCCTAACCTACGAGCAGTACTTC
CDR3: CASSQVLQALTYEQYF

V: TRBV11-2
D: NA
size: NA
J: TRBJ2-2
length: 16
DNA: TGTGCCAGCGGCTTAGCACAGGCATCAAGGACCGGGGAGCTGTTTTTT
CDR3: CASGLAQASRTGELFF

V: TRBV7-9
D: TRBD2
size: NA
J: TRBJ2-1
length: 16
DNA: TGTGCCAGCAGCTTACTAGCGGACATTGATGACAATGAGCAGTTCTTC
CDR3: CASSLLADIDDNEQFF

V: TRBV2
D: TRBD1
size: NA
J: TRBJ1-1
length: 14
DNA: TGTGCCAGCAGTCAACAGGGGGCTTTCACTGAAGCTTTCTTT
CDR3: CASSQQGAFTEAFF

V: TRBV5-5
D: TRBD1
size: many
J: TRBJ2-5
length: 15
DNA: TGTGCCAGCAGCTTGGGACAGGGGAGCGTAGAGACCCAGTACTTC
CDR3: CASSLGQGSVETQYF

V: TRBV10-3
D: NA
size: many
J: TRBJ1-1
length: 15
DNA: TGTGCCATCAGTGAGTTGGACTCCGGGGGCACTGAAGCTTTCTTT
CDR3: CAISELDSGGTEAFF

V: TRBV10-3
D: NA
size: NA
J: TRBJ2-7
length: 16
DNA: TGTGCCAGCAGTGAACACGGTCTGGACAGCTCCTACGAGCAGTACTTC
CDR3: CASSEHGLDSSYEQYF

V: TRBV7-9
D: NA
size: NA
J: TRBJ1-6
length: 11
DNA: TGTGCCAGCAGCTTAGCCGATATTCTCCACTTT
CDR3: CASSLADILHF

V: TRBV7-9
D: NA
size: NA
J: TRBJ2-2
length: 11
DNA: TGTGCCGTCGGGGGGCTAGGGGAGCTGTTTTTT
CDR3: CAVGGLGELFF

V: TRBV7-9
D: NA
size: many
J: TRBJ2-7
length: 14
DNA: TGTGCCAGCAGCTTACGGACAGCGGGGAACGAGCAGTACTTC
CDR3: CASSLRTAGNEQYF

V: TRBV6-5
D: NA
size: NA
J: TRBJ2-7
length: 18
DNA: TGTGCCAGCAGTCCGACCCGCCTTGTTTGGGCTCCCGGGTACGAGCAGTACTTC
CDR3: CASSPTRLVWAPGYEQYF

V: TRBV29-1
D: NA
size: NA
J: TRBJ2-6
length: 12
DNA: TGCAGCGTTCCCCGCAGGGGTTCCGCCCTGACTTTC
CDR3: CSVPRRGSALTF

V: TRBV4-3
D: NA
size: many
J: TRBJ2-7
length: 13
DNA: TGCGCCAGCAGCCAAGATCCCAGACTCGAGCAGTACTTC
CDR3: CASSQDPRLEQYF

V: TRBV7-2
D: NA
size: many
J: TRBJ1-2
length: 13
DNA: TGTGCCAGCAGTCTCACCCTGAACTATGGCTACACCTTC
CDR3: CASSLTLNYGYTF

V: TRBV20-1
D: TRBD2
size: many
J: TRBJ2-7
length: 13
DNA: TGCAGTGCCAAGGGACTAGCCTCCTACGAGCAGTACTTC
CDR3: CSAKGLASYEQYF

V: TRBV7-9
D: NA
size: many
J: TRBJ2-5
length: 13
DNA: TGTGCCAGCAGCCGCGGACACGGAGAGACCCAGTACTTC
CDR3: CASSRGHGETQYF

V: TRBV12-3/TRBV12-4
D: NA
size: NA
J: TRBJ1-1
length: 12
DNA: TGTGCCAGCACCTCCCGGGACACTGAAGCTTTCTTT
CDR3: CASTSRDTEAFF

V: TRBV20-1
D: TRBD2
size: few
J: TRBJ2-7
length: 14
DNA: TGCAGTGCTAGAGATGCGGGGGGGCGCCACGAGCAGTACTTC
CDR3: CSARDAGGRHEQYF

V: TRBV14
D: NA
size: few
J: TRBJ2-7
length: 15
DNA: TGTGCCAGCAGCCAAGGTCCGGGACATCTCTACGAGCAGTACTTC
CDR3: CASSQGPGHLYEQYF

V: TRBV7-2
D: NA
size: once
J: TRBJ2-7
length: 12
DNA: TGTGCCAGCAGCTCCTATAGCGGTGAGCAGTACTTC
CDR3: CASSSYSGEQYF

V: TRBV5-1
D: TRBD1
size: few
J: TRBJ2-7
length: 15
DNA: TGCGCCAGCAGCTCATCGTCAGGGGGTTACTACGAGCAGTACTTC
CDR3: CASSSSSGGYYEQYF

V: TRBV20-1
D: NA
size: NA
J: TRBJ2-5
length: 14
DNA: TGCAGTGCTAGAGGTAGAGGGTACAATCAGCCCCAGTACTTC
CDR3: CSARGRGYNQPQYF

V: TRBV10-3
D: NA
size: once
J: TRBJ2-5
length: 15
DNA: TGTGCCATCAGTGACGGCGGGTCGATACAAGAGACCCAGTACTTC
CDR3: CAISDGGSIQETQYF

V: TRBV29-1
D: NA
size: once
J: TRBJ1-2
length: 13
DNA: TGCAGCGTTGAAGATCAGGGTCTCTATGGCTACACCTTC
CDR3: CSVEDQGLYGYTF

V: TRBV29-1
D: TRBD1
size: NA
J: TRBJ2-7
length: 14
DNA: TGCAGCGTAGGGGGCGGGACAGGCACCAACGAGCAGTACTTC
CDR3: CSVGGGTGTNEQYF

V: TRBV14
D: NA
size: NA
J: TRBJ1-3
length: 11
DNA: TGTGCCAGCAGCCAAGATGGGGACATATATTTT
CDR3: CASSQDGDIYF

V: TRBV20-1
D: TRBD1
size: NA
J: TRBJ1-4
length: 9
DNA: TGCAGTGCTAGGGGGGACAGGGGCTTT
CDR3: CSARGDRGF

V: TRBV7-6
D: NA
size: many
J: TRBJ2-6
length: 15
DNA: TGTGCCAGCAGCTTAAGGTACTCTGGGGCCAACGTCCTGACTTTC
CDR3: CASSLRYSGANVLTF

V: TRBV25-1
D: NA
size: NA
J: TRBJ2-5
length: 13
DNA: TGTGCTAGAAGTCGGGGGCACCAAGAGACCCAGTACTTC
CDR3: CARSRGHQETQYF

V: TRBV10-3
D: NA
size: NA
J: TRBJ1-1
length: 14
DNA: TGTGCCATCAGTGAGTCGGAGGCAGCCGGGGGTGCTTTCTTT
CDR3: CAISESEAAGGAFF

V: TRBV25-1
D: NA
size: NA
J: TRBJ1-2
length: 17
DNA: NA
CDR3: CASSGCASSRQDVGYTF

V: TRBV7-9
D: TRBD1
size: NA
J: TRBJ1-2
length: 14
DNA: TGTGCCAGTAGACCACAGGGTGGACAGGGGTCCTACACCTTC
CDR3: CASRPQGGQGSYTF

V: TRBV7-9
D: NA
size: NA
J: TRBJ1-1
length: 13
DNA: TGTGCCTGGAGTCGGGTCTCGAACACTGAAGCTTTCTTT
CDR3: CAWSRVSNTEAFF

V: TRBV5-4
D: NA
size: many
J: TRBJ2-5
length: 14
DNA: TGTGCCAGCAGCGCCGGGACCCCCGAGGAGACCCAGTACTTC
CDR3: CASSAGTPEETQYF

V: TRBV11-3
D: NA
size: NA
J: TRBJ1-4
length: 9
DNA: TGTGCCAGCAGCTTAGGAGAGGGTTTT
CDR3: CASSLGEGF

V: TRBV15
D: NA
size: NA
J: TRBJ2-7
length: 14
DNA: TGTGCCACCAGCAGACTAGTAGCAGCCTACGAGCAGTACTTC
CDR3: CATSRLVAAYEQYF

V: TRBV12-5
D: NA
size: NA
J: TRBJ2-7
length: 13
DNA: TGTGCTAGTGGTTCCTCAGGGATATACGAGCAGTACTTC
CDR3: CASGSSGIYEQYF

V: TRBV3-1
D: NA
size: many
J: TRBJ1-1
length: 14
DNA: TGTGCCAGCAGCCAACAGCTCGTGAACACTGAAGCTTTCTTT
CDR3: CASSQQLVNTEAFF

V: TRBV19
D: TRBD1
size: NA
J: TRBJ2-2
length: 16
DNA: TGTGCCAGTAGTATGTCCGGGACAGGGCTCACCGGGGAGCTGTTTTTT
CDR3: CASSMSGTGLTGELFF